This T cell receptor beta chain was identified during a study of metastatic and nonmetastatic thyroid tumors (dated by TCRdb to about 2020). Concerning the study at large: The researchers compared repertoires between peripheral blood samples and tumor or nodule tissue samples from patients with malignant or benign thyroid disease. Study-wide conclusions, independent of this receptor: In both blood and tumor samples, malignant tumors were reported to have significantly higher TCR beta diversity than benign nodules.

V sheds 0 bases and J sheds 0 bases, leaving 6 bases between their ends. Reading from cysteine to phenylalanine, the CDR3 counts 15 amino acids. Of all the DNA, just the CDR3 is kept, 45 bases in frame from base 1. CDR1 and CDR2 are read off the germline V gene (reference sequence) as SGHKS and YYEKEE. Library generation was performed with PCR. The listed sequencing device is Illumina HiSeq 4000. High-throughput sequencing was used to profile the CDR3 region of the TCR beta-chain in every patient. Per the source publication's procedure: CDR3 differences across clinicopathological groups were used to build a classifier for discriminating distant-metastatic papillary thyroid cancer patients. Repertoire diversity was assessed with the Shannon index, and tumor-blood repertoire similarity with the Morisita-Horn index. Through fastp at Q25 and MiXCR, TCRdb rebuilt clones from the public reads, retaining in-frame beta chains. The V and J calls reflect TCRdb's pipeline rather than the authors' work. Recorded for this sample are approximately 86,000 clones; around 12% of them occurred a single time. Of the sample, over 7% is held by the ten largest clones.

This clone was seen at least ten times. The antigen this receptor binds is unknown. Nothing much larger sits one base from this clone, and base qualities are not available. No treatment had been received by any patient before thyroid surgery. Using T-cell receptor beta sequencing, the researchers looked back retrospectively at clinical samples from patients, gathered between about 2011 and 2019. The chain uses TRBV5-5 and TRBJ2-2; no D gene can be assigned with confidence. This TCR was sampled from a female donor with papillary thyroid cancer or a benign thyroid nodule (not recorded which). Some clones in this sample may be carry-over from other donors' samples. Sample: tumor tissue. The nucleotide sequence is given as TGTGCCAGCAGCTTGGCGGTTACGAACACCGGGGAGCTGTTTTTT. Translated, it gives CASSLAVTNTGELFF.